These 31 T cell receptor beta chains share one sample of origin, sequenced in a study of T cell responses to AZD1222 COVID-19 vaccine. Assay used: immunoSEQ multiplex PCR; TCRdb lists only in-frame clones, some missing. The sample has 110,000 or so clones; more than 75% are singletons. The source material was peripheral blood, sampled 28 days after the second AZD1222 dose. The receptors stem from an adult who received the AZD1222 COVID-19 vaccine.

The V gene is TRBV6-1, the J gene TRBJ2-7; D call uncertain. V lost 1 base and J 0 bases, leaving 4 bases between the germline ends. The CDR3 is 13 amino acids. Per germline, CDR1 MNHNS and CDR2 SASEGT. The chain's CDR3 is CASSEGHSYEQYF. The CDR3 DNA reads TGTGCCAGCAGTGAAGGACACTCCTACGAGCAGTACTTC.

The genes are TRBV11-2 and TRBJ1-6, with TRBD1 as a possible D gene (5 bases). Germline lookup yields CDR1 SGHAT and CDR2 FQNNGV. Trimming took off 5 bases at V and 1 base at J, with 15 bases between the two ends. This CDR3 spans 17 amino acids. This CDR3 is CASSLLRGGSYNSPLHF. The CDR3 DNA sequence: TGTGCCAGCAGCCTCCTTAGGGGCGGGTCCTATAATTCACCCCTCCACTTT.

This clone was observed a few times. The genes are TRBV19 and TRBJ1-1; D not certain. Germline CDR1 is LNHDA and CDR2 is SQIVND (reference sequence). V was shortened by 6 bases and J by 1 base, with 6 bases between the two germline ends. This CDR3 comprises 12 residues. The CDR3 DNA follows: TGTGCCAGTAGGAGACCGAACACTGAAGCTTTCTTT. It yields the protein CASRRPNTEAFF. Full variable domain (outside the CDR3, taken from reference TRBV19 and TRBJ1-1): DGGITQSPKYLFRKEGQNVTLSCEQNLNHDAMYWYRQDPGQGLRLIYYSQIVNDFQKGDIAEGYSVSREKKESFPLTVTSAQKNPTAFYLCASRRPNTEAFFGQGTRLTVV.

This clone was observed once. This chain joins TRBV28 and TRBJ1-2; no definite D call. Trimming pared 2 bases from V and 4 bases from J, leaving 11 bases between. The CDR3 is made up of 14 amino acids. Germline V gives CDR1 MDHEN, CDR2 SYDVKM. This chain's CDR3 is CASSLGAGVYGYTF. The CDR3 DNA sequence: TGTGCCAGCAGTTTAGGTGCTGGGGTCTATGGCTACACCTTC.

This chain links TRBV29-1 with TRBJ2-7; possible D gene TRBD1, 6 bases. Germline V gene sequence: CDR1 SQVTM, CDR2 ANQGSEA. This CDR3 is 14 amino acids long. V was shortened by 1 base and J by 5 bases, with 15 bases between the two germline ends. The CDR3 nucleotides read TGCAGCGTTGAAGGGGCAGGGGTATCCAACGAGCAGTACTTC. Encoded protein: CSVEGAGVSNEQYF.

This chain links TRBV12-3 or TRBV12-4 with TRBJ1-2; no clear D gene. The V and J ends lost 11 bases and 3 bases respectively, with 13 bases between them. The CDR3 is 12 residues long. Written as DNA, the CDR3 is TGTGCCTGCTATGGCGGCCACTATGGCTACACCTTC. Residues: CACYGGHYGYTF.

The CDR3, as DNA: TGTGCCAGCAGCTTAGGGCAACAGGGGAGGATAACTCCCAAGACTGAAGCTTTCTTT. Translating it yields CASSLGQQGRITPKTEAFF. The chain recombines TRBV7-2 with TRBJ1-1; 7 bases align to TRBD1. The CDR3 is 19 residues long. The J segment lost 5 bases and the V segment lost 1 base, leaving 19 bases of the junction unmatched. The germline gives CDR1 SGHTA, CDR2 FQGNSA.

V and J are TRBV13 and TRBJ2-1; D is unclear. V lost 1 base and J lost 0, with 13 bases in between. The CDR3 spans 17 residues. CDR1 is PRHDT and CDR2 is FYEKMQ in the germline V gene (reference sequence). The DNA of the CDR3 is TGTGCCAGCAGCTTAGTTGACGCGACAACCTCCTACAATGAGCAGTTCTTC. It yields the protein CASSLVDATTSYNEQFF.

On this clone itself: The germline gene is not matched at one end of the junction; a read error may be the cause. The J gene is TRBJ1-2, the V gene TRBV7-2, with D possibly matching TRBD1 (5 bases). The germline CDR1 and CDR2 sequences are SGHTA and FQGNSA. The CDR3 has 13 residues. DNA of the CDR3: TGTGCCAGCAGCCGGGACGCACGCTATGGCTACGCCTTC. It translates to CASSRDARYGYAF.

V is TRBV23-1 and J is TRBJ1-5, with D tentatively TRBD1 (5 bases). TRBV23-1 qualifies as an ORF whose function is uncertain. The CDR3 covers 14 residues. V gave up 7 bases and J gave up 4 bases, with 14 bases separating them. CDR3 nucleotide sequence: TGCGCCAGCACCCGATGGGGGGGAAATCAGCCCCAGCATTTT. It translates to CASTRWGGNQPQHF.

The chain couples TRBV7-6 to TRBJ2-2; no definite D call. V was clipped by 5 bases and J by 2 bases, with 12 bases between them. Germline values: CDR1 SGHVS, CDR2 FNYEAQ. CDR3 length equals 15 residues. The CDR3 DNA follows: TGTGCCAGCAGCCGGAATGGGATAAACACCGGGGAGCTGTTTTTT. It is translated as CASSRNGINTGELFF. Combining the CDR3 with reference TRBV7-6 and TRBJ2-2 gives the whole variable domain GAGVSQSPRYKVTKRGQDVALRCDPISGHVSLYWYRQALGQGPEFLTYFNYEAQQDKSGLPNDRFSAERPEGSISTLTIQRTEQRDSAMYRCASSRNGINTGELFFGEGSRLTVL.

This clone was recorded only once. The chain has TRBV10-3 and TRBJ2-3; D ambiguous. Germline-derived CDR1 and CDR2 are ENHRY and SYGVKD. CDR3 length: 14 amino acids. Trimming took off 6 bases at V and 4 bases at J, with 14 bases between the two ends. CDR3 in DNA: TGTGCCATCAGGTGGGGTAGGGTGGCAGATACGCAGTATTTT. This encodes CAIRWGRVADTQYF.

This clone has just one count. The chain carries TRBV5-1 and TRBJ2-5; 8 positions agree with TRBD2. The V gene end was trimmed by 0 bases and the J gene end by 4 bases; junction bases not matched to a gene: 8. Germline V gene sequence: CDR1 SGHRS, CDR2 YFSETQ. The CDR3 contains 16 residues. The CDR3 sequence: CASSLAVTSAGETQYF. The CDR3 DNA follows: TGCGCCAGCAGCTTGGCCGTGACTAGCGCCGGAGAGACCCAGTACTTC.

J is TRBJ2-3 and V is TRBV10-2, with 10 positions matching TRBD1. V shed 7 bases, J shed 4 bases, and the junction held 2 bases outside the gene matches. The CDR3 length is 13 residues. CDR1 and CDR2 from the germline V gene are WSHSY and SAAADI. CDR3 nucleotides: TGCGCCAGCAAAGGACAGGGGGCAGATACGCAGTATTTT. Encoded protein: CASKGQGADTQYF.

The chain joins TRBV25-1 to TRBJ2-7; 11 positions match TRBD1. Germline trimming cut 4 bases from V and 4 bases from J; bases unmatched to any gene: 3. Germline V gene sequence: CDR1 MGHDK, CDR2 SYGVNS. This CDR3 has 14 residues. CDR3 loop: CASSAGQGVYEQYF. As DNA, the CDR3 is TGTGCCAGCAGTGCGGGACAGGGGGTGTACGAGCAGTACTTC.

CDR3 bases: TGCGCCAGCAGCTCGGGGGGGTCTAATGAAAAACTGTTTTTT. This codes for CASSSGGSNEKLFF. The gene calls are TRBV5-1 and TRBJ1-4; the D gene is possibly TRBD1 (5 bases). The CDR3 is 14 amino acids. Trimming cost V 3 bases and J 3 bases, with 9 bases left between them. Germline CDR1 is SGHRS and CDR2 is YFSETQ.

This clone was recorded only once. V gene TRBV5-1 combines with J gene TRBJ1-5; no firm D call. V was cut by 4 bases and J by 6 bases, with 11 bases left in between. Per the germline V gene, CDR1 is SGHRS and CDR2 is YFSETQ. The length of the CDR3 is 13 residues. CDR3 coding DNA: TGCGCCAGCAGCCCTCCGTCGGGTCAGCCCCAGCATTTT. Its protein is CASSPPSGQPQHF.

The chain uses TRBV27 and TRBJ1-5; TRBD1 aligns across 7 bases. Trimming took 4 bases from V and 5 from J; bases not matched to a gene: 8. Germline CDR1 reads MNHEY; CDR2 reads SMNVEV (reference sequence). The CDR3 runs 15 residues. The CDR3 region has the DNA TGTGCCAGCAGTTGGGACAGTCAGGCAGATCAGCCCCAGCATTTT. Protein: CASSWDSQADQPQHF.

The rearrangement uses TRBV7-9 and TRBJ2-1; the match to TRBD2 covers 11 bases. The CDR3 consists of 15 residues. Germline assignment: CDR1 SEHNR and CDR2 FQNEAQ (reference sequence). The V and J ends lost 1 base and 10 bases, in that order; junction bases with no gene match: 6. The DNA for the CDR3 is TGTGCCAGCAGCTTAGAGGCTACTAGCGGGGGAGAGCAGTTCTTC. It encodes CASSLEATSGGEQFF.

The rearrangement uses TRBV4-2 and TRBJ1-2, with D perhaps TRBD1 (6 bases). V gave up 0 bases and J gave up 6 bases, with 14 bases separating them. This CDR3 region has 15 residues. The germline V gene has CDR1 LGHNA and CDR2 YNFKEQ. The CDR3 nucleotides are TGTGCCAGCAGCCAAGATCTCGGGGCAGGGGATGGCTACACCTTC. Translating it yields CASSQDLGAGDGYTF.

The rearrangement links TRBV5-4 to TRBJ2-5; perhaps TRBD2 as D (6 bases). Trimming took off 2 bases at V and 3 bases at J, with 17 bases between the two ends. The germline V gene has CDR1 SGHNT and CDR2 YYREEE (reference sequence). The CDR3 covers 16 residues. The CDR3 region has the DNA TGTGCCAGCAGCTTTTCCTTGTTGGAGGGAAAAGAGACCCAGTACTTC. Translated, it gives CASSFSLLEGKETQYF.

CDR3 DNA sequence: TGCGCCAGCAGTGACGGCAGAAACACTGAAGCTTTCTTT. Translation gives CASSDGRNTEAFF. This chain uses TRBV10-2 with TRBJ1-1, with D hard to call. The germline V gene encodes CDR1 WSHSY and CDR2 SAAADI. The CDR3 spans 13 residues. Deletions cut 3 bases from V and 2 bases from J, with 7 bases between.

This chain joins TRBV5-6 and TRBJ1-3, with a possible D match to TRBD1 (6 bases). V lost 7 bases and J 4 bases, leaving 15 bases between the germline ends. The CDR3 runs to 14 residues. Germline CDR1 and CDR2: SGHDT and YYEEEE. CDR3 nucleotide sequence: TGTGCCAGCTTAACCTGGGGGCAGGGAAACACCATATATTTT. Its translation is CASLTWGQGNTIYF.

The V gene is TRBV6-5, the J gene TRBJ1-1; D is unresolved. Germline CDR1 and CDR2: MNHEY and SVGAGI. The CDR3 loop spans 14 amino acids. With 11 bases removed from V and 1 base from J, the gap between germline ends came to 17 bases. The CDR3 here is CAVTRRPGNTEAFF. CDR3 DNA: TGTGCCGTCACTAGACGCCCTGGGAACACTGAAGCTTTCTTT.

This rearrangement joins TRBV7-7 to TRBJ1-6; TRBD1 matches 7 bases. Looked up from germline, CDR1 is SSHAT and CDR2 is FNYEAQ (reference sequence). This CDR3 region has 15 residues. V shed 5 bases, J shed 11 bases, and the junction held 12 bases outside the gene matches. CDR3 DNA sequence: TGTGCCAGCAGCCTAAGCTGGGACAGTAGTACACCCCTCCACTTT. This translates into CASSLSWDSSTPLHF.

This clone was seen just once. CDR3 coding DNA: TGTGCCAGCAGCTTAGATCCCCTCGACCGTACAGATACGCAGTATTTT. Translation: CASSLDPLDRTDTQYF. V gene TRBV11-2 combines with J gene TRBJ2-3; D ambiguous. Trimming pared 0 bases from V and 3 bases from J, leaving 13 bases between. CDR3 size: 16 residues. CDR1 is SGHAT and CDR2 is FQNNGV in the germline V gene. The full variable domain, its missing parts supplied by reference TRBV11-2 and TRBJ2-3, is EAGVAQSPRYKIIEKRQSVAFWCNPISGHATLYWYQQILGQGPKLLIQFQNNGVVDDSQLPKDRFSAERLKGVDSTLKIQPAKLEDSAVYLCASSLDPLDRTDTQYFGPGTRLTVL.

The chain joins TRBV28 to TRBJ1-5, with TRBD1 identical over 8 bases. This CDR3 is 17 amino acids long. V lost 6 bases to trimming and J lost 5 bases; unmatched junction nucleotides: 15. Germline CDR1 and CDR2: MDHEN and SYDVKM. The CDR3 DNA reads as TGTGCCAGCAGACAAAACTACGGACAGGGATTTTATCAGCCCCAGCATTTT. As protein: CASRQNYGQGFYQPQHF. Full variable domain (rest looked up from reference TRBV28 and TRBJ1-5): DVKVTQSSRYLVKRTGEKVFLECVQDMDHENMFWYRQDPGLGLRLIYFSYDVKMKEKGDIPEGYSVSREKKERFSLILESASTNQTSMYLCASRQNYGQGFYQPQHFGDGTRLSIL.

This clone was detected only once. The V call is TRBV27, the J call TRBJ2-3; no definite D call. V dropped 7 bases and J dropped 0 bases, with 11 bases sitting between them. Germline CDR1 reads MNHEY; CDR2 reads SMNVEV (reference sequence). CDR3 size: 14 residues. CDR3 sequence (DNA): TGTGCCAGCAATGCAAGGCTGAGCACAGATACGCAGTATTTT. It encodes CASNARLSTDTQYF.

The V gene is TRBV19, the J gene TRBJ1-5; D uncertain. Per germline, CDR1 LNHDA and CDR2 SQIVND (reference sequence). Trimming pared 4 bases from V and 1 base from J, leaving 8 bases between. CDR3 length: 14 residues. CDR3 residues: CASSRPQSNQPQHF. In DNA, the CDR3 is TGTGCCAGTAGTAGACCCCAAAGCAATCAGCCCCAGCATTTT.

The chain employs TRBV18 and TRBJ2-5; TRBD2 might be the D (7 bases). The CDR3 consists of 16 residues. CDR1 and CDR2 (germline): KGHSH, LQKENI. Trimming removed 0 bases from V and 3 bases from J, with 14 bases in between. The CDR3 DNA follows: TGTGCCAGCTCACCACCGAGGGGGGGCAGTGAAGAGACCCAGTACTTC. Its protein product is CASSPPRGGSEETQYF. The complete variable domain, with remaining parts taken from reference TRBV18 and TRBJ2-5, reads NAGVMQNPRHLVRRRGQEARLRCSPMKGHSHVYWYRQLPEEGLKFMVYLQKENIIDESGMPKERFSAEFPKEGPSILRIQQVVRGDSAAYFCASSPPRGGSEETQYFGPGTRLLVL.

The rearrangement joins TRBV4-3 to TRBJ2-7; 7 bases match TRBD2. In germline, CDR1 is LGHNA, CDR2 YSLEER. After removal of 0 bases from V and 5 bases from J, the junction contained 7 bases not matched to a gene. The CDR3 has 15 residues. Here the CDR3 reads CASSQESGKSHEQYF. CDR3 DNA: TGCGCCAGCAGCCAAGAAAGCGGGAAGAGCCACGAGCAGTACTTC.